This T cell receptor (beta chain) was identified in a study of brain T cells in children with intractable seizures. Study-wide results and caveats: HCMV serostatus was not known, and viral specificity came from CDR3 similarity only.

This clone showed up just a few times. Its antigen is still unknown. Using immunoSEQ multiplex PCR, the repertoire was profiled, and TCRdb retains in-frame clones only, with some absent. Among hundreds of thousands of clones listed, roughly 93% were seen once. Regarding time point: blood from clinic visit 5 months post-surgery; TSC patient then seizure free. The sequenced cases were selected for having the highest brain T cell transcript signatures. Patients received at least one anti-epileptic drug before surgery. Trimming pared 3 bases from V and 0 bases from J, leaving 12 bases between. This CDR3 has 16 residues. Germline V lookup: CDR1 LNHDA, CDR2 SQIVND (reference sequence).

The sample consisted of peripheral blood, taken more than 4 months after surgery. This clonotype was sampled from a boy under two years old with tuberous sclerosis and intractable seizures. The chain employs TRBV19 and TRBJ1-3; D ambiguous. In DNA form, the CDR3 reads TGTGCCAGTAGTATTTTTGCTCCCAGCTCTGGAAACACCATATATTTT. Encoded protein: CASSIFAPSSGNTIYF.